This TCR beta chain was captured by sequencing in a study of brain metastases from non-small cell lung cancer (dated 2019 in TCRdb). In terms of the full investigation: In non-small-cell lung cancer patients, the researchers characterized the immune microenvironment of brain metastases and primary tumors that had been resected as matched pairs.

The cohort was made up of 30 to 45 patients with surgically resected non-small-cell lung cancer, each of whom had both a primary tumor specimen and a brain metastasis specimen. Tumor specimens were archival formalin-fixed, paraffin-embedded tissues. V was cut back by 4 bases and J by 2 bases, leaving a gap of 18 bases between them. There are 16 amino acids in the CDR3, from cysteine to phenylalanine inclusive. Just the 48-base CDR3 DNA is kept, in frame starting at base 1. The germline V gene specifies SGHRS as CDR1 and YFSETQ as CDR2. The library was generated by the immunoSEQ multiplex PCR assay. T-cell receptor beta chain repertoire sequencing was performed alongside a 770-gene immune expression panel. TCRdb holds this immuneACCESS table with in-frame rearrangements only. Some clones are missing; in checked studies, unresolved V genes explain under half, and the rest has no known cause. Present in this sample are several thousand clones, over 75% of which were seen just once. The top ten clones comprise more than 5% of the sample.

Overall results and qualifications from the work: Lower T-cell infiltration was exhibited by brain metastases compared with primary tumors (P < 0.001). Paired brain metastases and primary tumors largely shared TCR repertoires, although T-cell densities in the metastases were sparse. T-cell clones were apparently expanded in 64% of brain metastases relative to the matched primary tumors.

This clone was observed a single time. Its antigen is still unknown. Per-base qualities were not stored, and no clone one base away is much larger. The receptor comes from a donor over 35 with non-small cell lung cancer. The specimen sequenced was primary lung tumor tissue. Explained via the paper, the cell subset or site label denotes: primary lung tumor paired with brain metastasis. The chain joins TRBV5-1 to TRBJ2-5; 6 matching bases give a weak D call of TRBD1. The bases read TGCGCCAGCAGCGCCTTTCCCGGGACAAGTCAAGAGACCCAGTACTTC. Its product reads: CASSAFPGTSQETQYF.